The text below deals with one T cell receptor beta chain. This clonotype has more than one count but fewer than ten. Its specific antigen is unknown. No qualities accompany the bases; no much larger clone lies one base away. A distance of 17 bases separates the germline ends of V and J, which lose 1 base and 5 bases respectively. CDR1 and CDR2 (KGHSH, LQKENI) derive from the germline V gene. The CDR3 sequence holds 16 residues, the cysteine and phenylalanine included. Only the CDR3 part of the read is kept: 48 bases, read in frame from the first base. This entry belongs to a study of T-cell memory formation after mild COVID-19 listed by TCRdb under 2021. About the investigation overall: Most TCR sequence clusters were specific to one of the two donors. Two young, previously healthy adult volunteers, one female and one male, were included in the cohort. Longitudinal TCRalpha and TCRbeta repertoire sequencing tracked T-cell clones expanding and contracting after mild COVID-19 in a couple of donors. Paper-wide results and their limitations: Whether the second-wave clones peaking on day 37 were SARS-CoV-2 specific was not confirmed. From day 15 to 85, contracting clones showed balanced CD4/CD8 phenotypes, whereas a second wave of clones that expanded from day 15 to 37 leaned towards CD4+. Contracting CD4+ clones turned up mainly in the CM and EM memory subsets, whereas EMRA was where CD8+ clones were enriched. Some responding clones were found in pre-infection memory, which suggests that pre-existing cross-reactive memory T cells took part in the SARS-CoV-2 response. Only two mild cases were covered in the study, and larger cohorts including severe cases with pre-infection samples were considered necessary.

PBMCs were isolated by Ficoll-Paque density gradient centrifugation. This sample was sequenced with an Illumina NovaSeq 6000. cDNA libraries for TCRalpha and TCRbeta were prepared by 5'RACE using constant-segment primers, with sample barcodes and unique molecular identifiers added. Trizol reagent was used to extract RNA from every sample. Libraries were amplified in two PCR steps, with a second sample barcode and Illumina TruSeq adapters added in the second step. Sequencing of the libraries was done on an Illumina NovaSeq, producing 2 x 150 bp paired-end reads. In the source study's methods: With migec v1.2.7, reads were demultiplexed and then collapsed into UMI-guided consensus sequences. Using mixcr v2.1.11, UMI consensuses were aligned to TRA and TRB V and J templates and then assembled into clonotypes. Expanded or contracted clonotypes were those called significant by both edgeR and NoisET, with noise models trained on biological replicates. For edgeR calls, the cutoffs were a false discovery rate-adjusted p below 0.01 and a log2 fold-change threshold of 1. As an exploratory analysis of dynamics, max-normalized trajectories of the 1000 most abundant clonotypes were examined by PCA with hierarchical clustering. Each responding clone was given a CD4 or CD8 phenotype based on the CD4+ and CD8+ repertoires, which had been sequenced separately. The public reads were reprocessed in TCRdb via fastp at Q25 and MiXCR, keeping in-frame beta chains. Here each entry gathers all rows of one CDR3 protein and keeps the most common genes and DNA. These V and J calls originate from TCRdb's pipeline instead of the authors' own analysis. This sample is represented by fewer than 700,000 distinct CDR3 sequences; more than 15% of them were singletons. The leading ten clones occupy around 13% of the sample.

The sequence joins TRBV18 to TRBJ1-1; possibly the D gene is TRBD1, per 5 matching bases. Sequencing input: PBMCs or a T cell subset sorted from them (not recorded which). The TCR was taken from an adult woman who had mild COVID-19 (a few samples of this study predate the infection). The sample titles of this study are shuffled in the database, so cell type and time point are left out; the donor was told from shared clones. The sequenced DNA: TGTGCCAGCTCACCACGGACCTCAGGGATGGGGACTGAAGCTTTCTTT. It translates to CASSPRTSGMGTEAFF.